One sample yielded the 32 T cell receptor beta chains listed below, sequenced in a study of T cell repertoires in aging, cancer and after chemotherapy. The template was genomic DNA from peripheral blood, not RNA. TRB rearrangements spanning V, D and J were amplified using mixed TRB-A/B primers. TCRdb analysed the multiplex PCR reads with MiXCR anew, one entry per CDR3 protein. The data hold 350 to 450 distinct CDR3 sequences, with roughly 33% observed a single time. The sequencing sample was made of blood. These receptors came from a human donor with a solid tumor.

This clonotype was detected a few times. The gene calls are TRBV20-1 and TRBJ2-7; TRBD1 might be the D (7 bases). The V end was cut by 3 bases, the J end by 3 bases, with 18 bases between. The CDR3 loop spans 15 amino acids. Germline V gene data show CDR1 as DFQATT and CDR2 as SNEGSKA (reference sequence). The CDR3: CSASHGGTANYEQYF. The DNA for the CDR3 is TGCAGTGCTAGTCATGGCGGGACAGCAAACTACGAGCAGTACTTC.

This clonotype is categorized as large. The chain couples TRBV27 to TRBJ1-3, with 8 bases lining up with TRBD1. Trimming took 4 bases from V and 6 from J; bases not matched to a gene: 8. CDR3 length equals 15 residues. Germline CDR1 reads MNHEY; CDR2 reads SMNVEV (reference sequence). For the CDR3, the DNA is TGTGCCAGCAGTTACTCAGGACAGGGTCCAAACACCATATATTTT. Translated: CASSYSGQGPNTIYF.

This clonotype was seen only a few times. The chain joins TRBV5-1 to TRBJ1-1; 7 nucleotides match TRBD1. CDR1 and CDR2 from the germline V gene are SGHRS and YFSETQ. J lost 3 bases, V lost 2 bases, and 10 bases had no gene match. The length of the CDR3 is 16 residues. Here the CDR3 reads CASSFQGVQTDTEAFF. CDR3 DNA: TGCGCCAGCAGCTTCCAGGGGGTCCAGACGGACACTGAAGCTTTCTTT.

A remark on this clonotype: This may stem from a read error, because a much larger clone lies one nucleotide away. The chain uses TRBV7-2 and TRBJ2-3; 11 positions match TRBD2. Per the germline V gene, CDR1 is SGHTA and CDR2 is FQGNSA. J was trimmed by 8 bases and V by 5 bases; bases with no gene match: 12. The CDR3 has 16 amino acids. Here the CDR3 reads CASSQGLAEAGGTQYF. In nucleotides, the CDR3 is TGTGCCAGCAGCCAGGGACTAGCGGAGGCAGGGGGTACGCAGTATTTT.

This clonotype is large. The rearrangement uses TRBV6-2 or TRBV6-3 and TRBJ1-4; D possibly corresponds to TRBD1 (6 bases). This CDR3 contains 14 residues. The germline gives CDR1 MNHEY, CDR2 SVGEGT. The ends were cut back, 8 bases at V and 10 bases at J, with 20 bases in the middle. The CDR3: CASGPRTENIKLFF. The CDR3 DNA reads as TGTGCCAGCGGCCCCCGGACAGAAAACATAAAACTGTTTTTT.

This clonotype is judged large. The chain has TRBV6-6 and TRBJ2-1, with D possibly being TRBD2 (5 bases). Germline values: CDR1 MNHNY, CDR2 SVGAGI (reference sequence). V lost 6 bases and J 1 base, leaving 13 bases between the germline ends. CDR3 length: 15 amino acids. CDR3 coding DNA: TGTGCCAGCAGCTCAGCGGTGAAATCCTACAATGAGCAGTTCTTC. Translation gives CASSSAVKSYNEQFF.

This clonotype was observed a handful of times. The genes are TRBV24-1 and TRBJ2-7, with 8 bases lining up with TRBD1. CDR1 is KGHDR, CDR2 SFDVKD, per germline. The V and J ends lost 6 bases and 0 bases, in that order; junction bases with no gene match: 15. This CDR3 comprises 18 residues. The CDR3 DNA reads as TGTGCCACCAGTCCCGGGACAGGACTGACTAACCCCTCCTACGAGCAGTACTTC. It is translated as CATSPGTGLTNPSYEQYF.

In its sample, this clonotype ranks as medium-sized. This chain connects TRBV20-1 to TRBJ2-7; D is unresolved. Per germline, CDR1 DFQATT and CDR2 SNEGSKA (reference sequence). Trimming shortened V by 4 bases and J by 2 bases, and 12 bases separated the two germline ends. The CDR3 runs 13 residues. The CDR3 loop is CSATGGPPYEQYF. CDR3 sequence (DNA): TGCAGTGCTACGGGCGGACCTCCCTACGAGCAGTACTTC.

By sample fraction, this clonotype is medium-sized (0.01 to 0.1%). The rearrangement joins TRBV11-2 to TRBJ2-1, with D hard to call. V lost 5 bases to trimming and J lost 8 bases, with 7 bases between them. Germline V gene sequence: CDR1 SGHAT, CDR2 FQNNGV. The CDR3 is 11 amino acids. For the CDR3, the DNA is TGTGCCAGCAGCCCTTTACATGAGCAGTTCTTC. Its translation: CASSPLHEQFF.

This clonotype was picked up a small number of times. This rearrangement joins TRBV4-3 to TRBJ2-1; D is uncertain. The V and J ends lost 4 bases and 0 bases respectively, with 10 bases between them. This CDR3 is built from 15 residues. Germline lookup yields CDR1 LGHNA and CDR2 YSLEER. CDR3 amino acids: CASSRGSSSYNEQFF. The CDR3 coding sequence is TGCGCCAGCAGCCGGGGAAGTAGCTCCTACAATGAGCAGTTCTTC.

This clonotype is medium-sized by share. The chain combines TRBV12-3 or TRBV12-4 with TRBJ1-2; D gene unclear. The CDR3 runs to 12 residues. Trimming stripped 6 bases from V and 8 bases from J, with 13 bases between. CDR3 in DNA: TGTGCCAGCAGGGCGATAGGAGGGGGCTACACCTTC. As protein: CASRAIGGGYTF.

This clonotype is categorized as large. The chain carries TRBV6-5 and TRBJ1-5; D is ambiguous. The CDR3 runs to 15 residues. Germline CDR1 MNHEY, CDR2 SVGAGI. Trimming pared 0 bases from V and 6 bases from J, leaving 12 bases between. The CDR3 nucleotides read TGTGCCAGCAGTTACTCAGGAGAAGGAGGTCAGCCCCAGCATTTT. It yields the protein CASSYSGEGGQPQHF.

By frequency in the sample, this clonotype is large. The chain employs TRBV12-3 or TRBV12-4 and TRBJ2-3; D is unresolved. The V end lost 8 bases, the J end lost 4 bases, and 13 bases lay between the germline ends. The CDR3 is made up of 13 amino acids. CDR3 in amino acids: CASSQLTPDTQYF. Here the CDR3 DNA reads TGTGCCAGCTCCCAACTCACCCCAGATACGCAGTATTTT.

The chain joins TRBV19 to TRBJ2-7, with 10 bases fitting TRBD2. Germline V gene lookup returns CDR1 LNHDA and CDR2 SQIVND (reference sequence). The CDR3 consists of 14 residues. The trim removed 3 bases at V and 6 bases at J, leaving 5 bases unmatched. Here the CDR3 reads CASSIFGTSAEQYF. As DNA, the CDR3 is TGTGCCAGTAGTATCTTCGGGACTAGCGCCGAGCAGTACTTC.

This clonotype qualifies as medium-sized (0.01 to 0.1%). The chain couples TRBV12-3 or TRBV12-4 to TRBJ1-3, with D uncertain. This CDR3 has 15 amino acids. The germline V and J ends were trimmed by 6 bases and 2 bases, with 14 bases remaining between them. The CDR3 region has the DNA TGTGCCAGCAGCCACCCTGGGGATCCTGGAAACACCATATATTTT. Its protein is CASSHPGDPGNTIYF.

This clonotype is classed as medium-sized. This chain uses TRBV27 with TRBJ1-5, with D maybe TRBD1 (5 bases). Trimming removed 5 bases at V and 0 bases at J, with 20 bases between. Germline values: CDR1 MNHEY, CDR2 SMNVEV (reference sequence). The CDR3 is made up of 18 amino acids. Written as DNA, the CDR3 is TGTGCCAGCAGTCTAACCCAGCCGACAGTTTATAGCAATCAGCCCCAGCATTTT. This gives the protein CASSLTQPTVYSNQPQHF.

As to this clonotype: A clone one base away is much larger, so this may be a read error. The chain is built from TRBV20-1 and TRBJ2-1, with a weak D call TRBD2 (5 bases). There are 14 residues in the CDR3. CDR1 is DFQATT and CDR2 is SNEGSKA in the germline V gene (reference sequence). V dropped 5 bases and J dropped 7 bases, with 18 bases sitting between them. The CDR3, as DNA: TGCAGTGCTCCTAATAGAGGGAGTGGTAATGAGCAGTTCTTC. Its translation is CSAPNRGSGNEQFF.

By share, this clonotype counts as large. This sequence joins TRBV27 and TRBJ1-5; D unclear. V lost 2 bases to trimming and J lost 8 bases, with 7 bases between them. CDR1 and CDR2 (germline): MNHEY, SMNVEV (reference sequence). This CDR3 has 12 amino acids. The CDR3, as DNA: TGTGCCAGCAGTTTAATCGGGGAGCCCCAGCATTTT. Translation: CASSLIGEPQHF.

This clonotype is termed medium-sized. J is TRBJ1-2 and V is TRBV7-2, with 9 bases identical to TRBD1. V lost 1 base and J lost 4; bases outside the gene matches: 1. The CDR3 is 14 amino acids. CDR1 and CDR2 from the germline V gene are SGHTA and FQGNSA. As DNA, the CDR3 is TGTGCCAGCAGCTTAGACAGGGGGCGCTATGGCTACACCTTC. Protein: CASSLDRGRYGYTF.

In its sample, this clonotype ranks as large (0.1 to 1%). The gene calls are TRBV6-5 and TRBJ1-4; D is perhaps TRBD1 (6 bases). Germline V gene data show CDR1 as MNHEY and CDR2 as SVGAGI. CDR3 length: 13 residues. V dropped 7 bases and J dropped 12 bases, with 18 bases sitting between them. CDR3 in DNA: TGTGCCAGCACCCGCGGCGGGGGCGCTGAACTGTTTTTT. As protein: CASTRGGGAELFF.

With respect to this clonotype: A much larger clone lies one base from this, so it may be a read error. This chain connects TRBV12-3 or TRBV12-4 to TRBJ1-1; TRBD1 agrees at 11 bases. The V gene end was trimmed by 4 bases and the J gene end by 2 bases; junction bases not matched to a gene: 6. This CDR3 is 16 amino acids long. The CDR3 protein is CASSSLDRGLNTEAFF. The CDR3, as DNA: TGTGCCAGCAGTTCCCTGGACAGGGGGCTTAACACTGAAGCTTTCTTT.

This clonotype showed up just once. This sequence joins TRBV30 and TRBJ2-7; D is perhaps TRBD2 (6 bases). V was cut by 0 bases and J by 3 bases, with 12 bases left in between. The CDR3 spans 14 residues. Germline loops: CDR1 GTSNPN, CDR2 SVGIG (reference sequence). The CDR3 bases are TGTGCCTGGAGTGTCACTCTGGGGGGCTACGAGCAGTACTTC. It codes for CAWSVTLGGYEQYF. The whole variable domain, filled in from reference TRBV30 and TRBJ2-7, reads SQTIHQWPATLVQPVGSPLSLECTVEGTSNPNLYWYRQAAGRGLQLLFYSVGIGQISSEVPQNLSASRPQDRQFILSSKKLLLSDSGFYLCAWSVTLGGYEQYFGPGTRLTVT.

Comments on this clonotype: As the CDR3 is not closed by the conserved phenylalanine or tryptophan, this likely results from a read error. The rearrangement uses TRBV6-6 and TRBJ2-1; 7 positions agree with TRBD1. Germline CDR1 is MNHNY and CDR2 is SVGAGI (reference sequence). The V segment lost 10 bases and the J segment 7 bases; nucleotides outside the gene matches: 16. CDR3 length equals 15 residues. The CDR3 sequence: CAISTGNGIANEQFL. CDR3 in DNA: TGTGCCATTTCGACAGGGAATGGTATTGCAAATGAGCAGTTCCTC.

With regard to this clonotype: The DNA is left out, because the CDR3 cannot be placed on it with certainty; the CDR3 is given as TCRdb lists it. This chain joins TRBV7-3 and TRBJ2-4; no check of the table's D call, TRBD1, against the DNA was made. In germline, CDR1 is SGHTA, CDR2 FQGTGA. The CDR3 has 16 residues if both end residues are counted. CDR3 region: CASSSSGRGGKNIQYF.

Of note for this clonotype: A much more abundant neighbour one base away suggests this may be a read error. This chain uses TRBV6-1 with TRBJ1-1; D not resolved. CDR1 and CDR2 (germline): MNHNS, SASEGT. CDR3 length: 15 residues. The V gene lost 1 base and the J gene lost 1 base, with 10 bases spanning the gap. For the CDR3, the DNA is TGTGCCAGCAGTGAAGATTCATTCGAGAACACTGAAGCTTTCTTT. Its protein is CASSEDSFENTEAFF.

The V and J genes are TRBV5-6 and TRBJ1-2, with 11 bases fitting TRBD1. The CDR3 runs 15 residues. CDR1 SGHDT and CDR2 YYEEEE come from the germline V gene. V lost 7 bases to trimming and J lost 7 bases; unmatched junction nucleotides: 12. CDR3 amino acids: CASSGTGGALGGYTF. In DNA, the CDR3 is TGTGCCAGCTCCGGGACAGGGGGGGCATTGGGTGGCTACACCTTC.

This chain uses TRBV30 with TRBJ1-5; D is possibly TRBD1 (6 bases). V lost 2 bases to trimming and J lost 6 bases, with 17 bases between them. This CDR3 has 15 residues. Germline values: CDR1 GTSNPN, CDR2 SVGIG (reference sequence). The chain's CDR3 is CAWSPGGGRGQPQHF. Written as DNA, the CDR3 is TGTGCCTGGAGTCCCGGGGGGGGGCGAGGTCAGCCCCAGCATTTT.

This sequence joins TRBV6-4 and TRBJ2-2; 9 bases map to TRBD1. With 6 bases clipped from V and 5 bases from J, the junction kept 4 bases outside the gene matches. Per the germline V gene, CDR1 is MRHNA and CDR2 is SNTAGT. This CDR3 is built from 14 residues. The CDR3: CASRGTGSTGELFF. CDR3 sequence (DNA): TGTGCCAGCAGAGGGACAGGGAGTACCGGGGAGCTGTTTTTT.

Sample share makes this clonotype large. The chain links TRBV18 to TRBJ2-3, with 10 bases aligning to TRBD2. Germline CDR1 KGHSH, CDR2 LQKENI. This CDR3 comprises 17 residues. V was pared by 0 bases and J by 3 bases, with 6 bases of the junction left unmatched. The CDR3 sequence: CASSPPSSGSPTDTQYF. CDR3 nucleotides: TGTGCCAGCTCACCACCATCTAGCGGGAGTCCTACAGATACGCAGTATTTT. Full variable domain (rest looked up from reference TRBV18 and TRBJ2-3): NAGVMQNPRHLVRRRGQEARLRCSPMKGHSHVYWYRQLPEEGLKFMVYLQKENIIDESGMPKERFSAEFPKEGPSILRIQQVVRGDSAAYFCASSPPSSGSPTDTQYFGPGTRLTVL.

By frequency in the sample, this clonotype is large. The V call is TRBV12-3 or TRBV12-4, the J call TRBJ1-2; no firm D call. This CDR3 comprises 15 residues. The V end was cut by 5 bases, the J end by 8 bases, with 21 bases between. The DNA for the CDR3 is TGTGCCAGCAGTCCAGGTGTCAGAGGAAATGGCGGCTACACCTTC. Its translation is CASSPGVRGNGGYTF.

CDR3 coding DNA: TGCAGTGCCTCGCACAGGGCCCAAAGAACCTACGAGCAGTACTTC. Translation gives CSASHRAQRTYEQYF. V usage is TRBV20-1 and J usage is TRBJ2-7; TRBD1 is a possible D gene (6 bases). The length of the CDR3 is 15 residues. Trimming shortened V by 6 bases and J by 2 bases, and 20 bases separated the two germline ends. Germline values: CDR1 DFQATT, CDR2 SNEGSKA (reference sequence).

Sample share makes this clonotype large. This chain joins TRBV19 and TRBJ1-4, with a tentative D call TRBD1 (6 bases). Trimming shortened V by 4 bases and J by 8 bases, and 11 bases separated the two germline ends. CDR1 is LNHDA, CDR2 SQIVND, per germline (reference sequence). This CDR3 is built from 13 residues. CDR3 sequence: CASSTQGREKLFF. In DNA, the CDR3 is TGTGCCAGTAGTACACAGGGAAGGGAAAAACTGTTTTTT.